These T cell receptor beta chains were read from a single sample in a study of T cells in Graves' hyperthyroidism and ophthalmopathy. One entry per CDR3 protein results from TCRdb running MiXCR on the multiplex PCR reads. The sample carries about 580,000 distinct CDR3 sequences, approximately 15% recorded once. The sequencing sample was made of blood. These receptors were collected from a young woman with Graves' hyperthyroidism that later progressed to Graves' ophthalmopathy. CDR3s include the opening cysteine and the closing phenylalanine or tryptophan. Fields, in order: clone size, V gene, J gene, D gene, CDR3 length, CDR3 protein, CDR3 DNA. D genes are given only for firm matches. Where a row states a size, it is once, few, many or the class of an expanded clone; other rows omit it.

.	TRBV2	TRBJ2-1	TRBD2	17	CASSAASGSGSYNEQFF	TGTGCCAGCAGCGCTGCTAGCGGGAGTGGGTCCTACAATGAGCAGTTCTTC
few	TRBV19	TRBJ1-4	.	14	CASSERGAREKLFF	TGTGCCAGTAGCGAACGGGGGGCGCGTGAAAAACTGTTTTTT
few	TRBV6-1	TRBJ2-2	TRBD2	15	CASSPGLAGIGELFF	TGTGCCAGCAGCCCGGGACTAGCGGGTATCGGGGAGCTGTTTTTT
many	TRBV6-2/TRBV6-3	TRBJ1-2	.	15	CASQIGRQENYGYTF	TGTGCCAGTCAGATTGGCAGACAGGAGAACTATGGCTACACCTTC
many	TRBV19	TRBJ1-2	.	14	CASATVTPKSGYTF	TGTGCCAGTGCAACAGTAACCCCAAAGAGTGGCTACACCTTC
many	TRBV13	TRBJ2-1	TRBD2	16	CASSPQTSGNDNEQFF	TGTGCCAGCAGCCCACAGACTAGCGGGAATGACAATGAGCAGTTCTTC
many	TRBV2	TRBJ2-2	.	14	CASSLGTTTGELFF	TGTGCCAGCAGCCTCGGGACAACGACCGGGGAGCTGTTTTTT
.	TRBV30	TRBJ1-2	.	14	CAWTDSWVNYGYTF	TGTGCCTGGACCGACAGCTGGGTGAACTATGGCTACACCTTC
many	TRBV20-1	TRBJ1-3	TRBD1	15	CSAAPTGGSGNTIYF	TGCAGTGCTGCCCCAACAGGGGGCTCTGGAAACACCATATATTTT
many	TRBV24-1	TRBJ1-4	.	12	CATSDSGGKLFF	TGTGCCACCAGTGACTCGGGAGGAAAACTGTTTTTT
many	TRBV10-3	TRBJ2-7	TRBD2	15	CAISGSGAGGYEQYF	TGTGCCATCAGTGGGAGCGGGGCGGGGGGCTACGAGCAGTACTTC
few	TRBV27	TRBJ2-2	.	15	CASSFEPGPTGELFF	TGTGCCAGCAGTTTCGAGCCGGGTCCCACCGGGGAGCTGTTTTTT
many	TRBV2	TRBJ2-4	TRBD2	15	CASRGLAGAKNIQYF	TGTGCCAGCAGGGGACTAGCGGGAGCCAAAAACATTCAGTACTTC
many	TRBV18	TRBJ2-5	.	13	CASSRTNQETQYF	TGTGCCAGCTCAAGGACTAACCAAGAGACCCAGTACTTC
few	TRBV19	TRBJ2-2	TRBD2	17	CASSGVTSGSYTGELFF	TGTGCCAGTAGTGGAGTGACTAGCGGGAGTTATACCGGGGAGCTGTTTTTT
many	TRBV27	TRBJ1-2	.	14	CASSLKGANYGYTF	TGTGCCAGCAGTTTGAAGGGCGCGAACTATGGCTACACCTTC
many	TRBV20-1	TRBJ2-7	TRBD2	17	CSARAPTGSGRPYEQYF	TGCAGTGCTAGAGCCCCTACAGGTAGCGGGAGGCCCTACGAGCAGTACTTC
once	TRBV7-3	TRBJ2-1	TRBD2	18	CASSLTTTSGSSNNEQFF	TGTGCCAGCAGCTTAACAACGACTAGCGGGAGTAGCAACAATGAGCAGTTCTTC
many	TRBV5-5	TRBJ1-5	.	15	CASSWGTGNNQPQHF	TGTGCCAGCAGCTGGGGAACAGGGAACAATCAGCCCCAGCATTTT
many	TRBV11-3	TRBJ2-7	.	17	CASSLAWLGGGTYEQYF	TGTGCCAGCAGCTTAGCTTGGCTCGGAGGAGGGACCTACGAGCAGTACTTC
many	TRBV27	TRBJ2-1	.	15	CASSLGGSSYNEQFF	TGTGCCAGCAGCTTGGGGGGAAGCTCCTACAATGAGCAGTTCTTC
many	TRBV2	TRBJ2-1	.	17	CASSTTGLRERRNEQFF	TGTGCCAGCAGTACTACAGGGTTGCGGGAGCGTCGCAATGAGCAGTTCTTC
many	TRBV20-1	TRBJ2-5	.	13	CSARAIVQETQYF	TGCAGTGCTCGGGCCATAGTCCAAGAGACCCAGTACTTC
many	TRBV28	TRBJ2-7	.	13	CASRSGDSYEQYF	TGTGCCAGCAGGTCCGGGGACTCCTACGAGCAGTACTTC
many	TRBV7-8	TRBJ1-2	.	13	CASSLGSGGGYTF	TGTGCCAGCAGCTTGGGGAGCGGCGGCGGCTACACCTTC
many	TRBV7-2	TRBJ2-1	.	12	CASSLGVSEQFF	TGTGCCAGCAGCTTAGGGGTGAGTGAGCAGTTCTTC
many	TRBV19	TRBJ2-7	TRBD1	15	CASSALGDRVNEQYF	TGTGCCAGTAGTGCCCTAGGAGACAGGGTGAACGAGCAGTACTTC
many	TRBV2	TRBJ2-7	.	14	CASSEAGGSGEQYF	TGTGCCAGCAGTGAAGCGGGAGGCTCGGGCGAGCAGTACTTC
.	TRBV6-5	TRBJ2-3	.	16	CASSYVSGARTDTQYF	TGTGCCAGCAGTTACGTATCGGGGGCCAGAACGGATACGCAGTATTTT
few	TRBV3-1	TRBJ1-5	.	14	CASSQDLVGQPQHF	TGTGCCAGCAGCCAAGATCTGGTAGGACAGCCCCAGCATTTT
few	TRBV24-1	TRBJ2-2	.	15	CATSDLGDGQRELFF	TGTGCCACCAGTGATTTGGGGGACGGTCAGAGGGAGCTGTTTTTT
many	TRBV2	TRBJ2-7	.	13	CASTKRITYEQYF	TGTGCCAGCACTAAGCGGATTACCTACGAGCAGTACTTC
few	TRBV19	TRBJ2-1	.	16	CASRSYQSSSYNEQFF	TGTGCCAGTAGATCATACCAATCAAGCTCCTACAATGAGCAGTTCTTC
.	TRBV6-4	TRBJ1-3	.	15	CASSEARTYSDTIYF	TGTGCCAGCAGTGAAGCCAGGACTTATAGCGACACCATATATTTT
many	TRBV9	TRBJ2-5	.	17	CASSVEGSGTYQETQYF	TGTGCCAGCAGCGTAGAGGGCAGCGGAACGTACCAAGAGACCCAGTACTTC
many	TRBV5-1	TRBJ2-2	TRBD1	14	CASSVGQGTGELFF	TGCGCCAGCAGCGTGGGACAGGGCACCGGGGAGCTGTTTTTT
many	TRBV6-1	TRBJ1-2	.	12	CASRRQDYGYTF	TGTGCCAGCAGGCGACAGGACTATGGCTACACCTTC